This TCR beta chain was sequenced during a study of Graves' ophthalmopathy and Graves' hyperthyroidism. The TCR beta CDR3 regions underwent amplification from RNA transcripts. An opening RT-PCR round employed HTBI primers and preceded a second-round multiplex PCR. TCRdb passed the multiplex PCR reads through MiXCR, listing each CDR3 protein once. The sample has roughly 500,000 distinct CDR3 sequences, 14% seen once. This CDR3 region has 14 residues. Germline V gene lookup returns CDR1 ENHRY and CDR2 SYGVKD. V was clipped by 0 bases and J by 1 base, with 6 bases between them. Ten or more counts support this clonotype.

This sequence originates from a woman aged 30 to 39 with Graves' ophthalmopathy. The V gene is TRBV10-3, the J gene TRBJ1-1, with unresolved D. Source material: blood. CDR3 DNA: TGTGCCATCAGTGAGTCGAACGGGAACACTGAAGCTTTCTTT. Translated: CAISESNGNTEAFF.